This TCR beta chain was identified in a study of blood T cell repertoires in COVID-19. Study information: Italy, Spain and the United States were the sources of the convalescent and acute COVID-19 samples.

Using immunoSEQ multiplex PCR, the repertoire was profiled, and TCRdb retains in-frame clones only, with some absent. The sample includes about 170,000 clones, around nine tenths of them seen just once. Germline assignment: CDR1 MNHEY and CDR2 SVGAGI. This CDR3 region has 13 residues. Trimming took off 10 bases at V and 7 bases at J, with 14 bases between the two ends. V and J are TRBV6-5 and TRBJ1-6; a possible D gene is TRBD1 (6 bases). Sequencing was performed on peripheral blood. This TCR derives from a man in his sixties or seventies with acute or convalescent COVID-19. CDR3 nucleotides: TGTGCCACGACGAGACAGGAGAATTCACCCCTCCACTTT. This sequence encodes CATTRQENSPLHF.